This T cell receptor (beta chain) was captured by sequencing in a study of beta chain features in type 1 diabetes. This CDR3 is built from 13 residues. With 5 bases removed from V and 5 bases from J, the gap between germline ends came to 13 bases. CDR1 and CDR2 from the germline V gene are GTSNPN and SVGIG (reference sequence). All of the isolated RNA was reverse transcribed, so expressed TCRB transcripts were sequenced. Using immunoSEQ multiplex PCR, the repertoire was profiled, and TCRdb retains in-frame clones only, with some absent. The repertoire consists of 130,000 to 150,000 clones, with 6% to 7.5% occurring once and the leading ten covering about 1.3%.

The clonotype originates from a woman aged 25 to 39 in good health. Sequenced sample: central memory CD4+ T cells from blood. This chain joins TRBV30 and TRBJ2-1; D is unresolved. DNA of the CDR3: TGTGCCTGGTCCCGCGTTGGAGACAATGAGCAGTTCTTC. It is translated as CAWSRVGDNEQFF.